This TCR beta chain is drawn from a study of blood T cell repertoires in COVID-19. At the level of the study: From the United States, Italy and Spain came samples of acute and convalescent COVID-19. The analysed material was cDNA or gDNA that came from T cells, B-cell-depleted T cells, or PBMCs.

V shed 3 bases and J shed 6 bases, with 18 bases lying between them. CDR1 and CDR2 from the germline V gene are SGHNT and YYREEE (reference sequence). CDR3 length: 16 amino acids. Method: immunoSEQ multiplex PCR; TCRdb's copy keeps in-frame clones and lacks some. The profile shows roughly 180,000 clones, approximately 86% of them singletons. This clone appeared a few times. This TCR was recovered from a woman older than 75 with active or convalescent COVID-19. Specimen: peripheral blood. The rearrangement uses TRBV5-4 and TRBJ2-2; D is possibly TRBD1 (6 bases). This CDR3 reads CASSSGTMGRAGELFF. CDR3 bases: TGTGCCAGCAGCTCCGGGACAATGGGTAGGGCCGGGGAGCTGTTTTTT.